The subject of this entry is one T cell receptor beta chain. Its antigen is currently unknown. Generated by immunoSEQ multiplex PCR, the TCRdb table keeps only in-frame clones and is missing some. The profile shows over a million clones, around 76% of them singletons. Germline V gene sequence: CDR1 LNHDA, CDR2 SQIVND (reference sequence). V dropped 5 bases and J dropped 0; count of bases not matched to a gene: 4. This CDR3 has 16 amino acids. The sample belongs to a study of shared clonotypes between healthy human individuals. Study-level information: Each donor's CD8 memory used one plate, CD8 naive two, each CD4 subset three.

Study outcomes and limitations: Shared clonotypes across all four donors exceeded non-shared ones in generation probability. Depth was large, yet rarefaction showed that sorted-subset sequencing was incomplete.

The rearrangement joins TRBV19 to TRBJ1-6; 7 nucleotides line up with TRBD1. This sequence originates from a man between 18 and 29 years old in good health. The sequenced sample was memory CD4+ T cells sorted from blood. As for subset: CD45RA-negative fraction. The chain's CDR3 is CASSAGGSSYNSPLHF. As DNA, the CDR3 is TGTGCCAGTAGTGCAGGGGGTAGCTCCTATAATTCACCCCTCCACTTT.